The T cell receptor beta chain described here comes from a study of blood T cell repertoires in COVID-19. Study-level background: Sample material is recorded as cDNA or gDNA derived from T cells, B-cell-depleted T cells, or PBMCs.

Original methodology: For nucleated cells, counts were estimated from reference gene primer amplification. The protocol was immunoSEQ multiplex PCR, while the TCRdb copy is restricted to in-frame clones and leaves out a portion. V, J and clone size are taken as reported in that table, and D and trimming were inferred from the DNA itself. Found here are 150,000 to 200,000 clones, approximately 83% of them singletons; the top ten hold 2.5% to 3%. Trimming pared 0 bases from V and 2 bases from J, leaving 11 bases between. The CDR3 totals 16 residues. This TCR derives from a woman aged 55-70 years with acute or convalescent COVID-19. J is TRBJ1-5 and V is TRBV23-1, with D hard to call. TRBV23-1 is assigned to the ORF class and has an uncertain function. Sequencing was done on a sample of peripheral blood. In nucleotides, the CDR3 is TGCGCCAGCAGTCAATCGTCGAGGCATCGCAATCAGCCCCAGCATTTT. Its protein product is CASSQSSRHRNQPQHF.